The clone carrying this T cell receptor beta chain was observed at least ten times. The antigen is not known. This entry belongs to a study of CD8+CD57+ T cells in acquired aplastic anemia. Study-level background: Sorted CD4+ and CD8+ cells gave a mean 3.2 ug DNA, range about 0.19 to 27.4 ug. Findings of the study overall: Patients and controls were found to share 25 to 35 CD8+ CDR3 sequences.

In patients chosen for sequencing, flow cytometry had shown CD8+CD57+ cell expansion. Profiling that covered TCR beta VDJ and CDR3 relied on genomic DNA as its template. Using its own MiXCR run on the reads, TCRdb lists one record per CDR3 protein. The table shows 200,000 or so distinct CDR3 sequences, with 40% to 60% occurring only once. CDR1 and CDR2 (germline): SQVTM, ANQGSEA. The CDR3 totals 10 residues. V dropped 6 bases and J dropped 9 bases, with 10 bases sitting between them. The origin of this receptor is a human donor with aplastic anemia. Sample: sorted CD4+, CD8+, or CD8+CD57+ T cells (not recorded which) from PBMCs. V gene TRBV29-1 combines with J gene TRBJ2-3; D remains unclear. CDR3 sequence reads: CSVHTGTQYF. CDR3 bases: TGCAGCGTCCACACTGGGACGCAGTATTTT.